These 30 T cell receptor beta chains were all obtained from the same sample, sequenced in a study of beta chain features in type 1 diabetes. Investigators reverse transcribed all isolated RNA, so they sequenced expressed TCRB transcripts. The data were produced by immunoSEQ multiplex PCR, yet TCRdb's version contains in-frame clones alone and is incomplete. The table records fewer than 900,000 clones, 15% to 20% of them present only once. Sequenced material: naive CD4+ T cells from blood. All receptors derive from a woman younger than 35 in good health.

This clone was counted between two and nine times. The DNA of the CDR3 is TGTGCCAGCAGTTATCAGAAGTACTCTGGGGCCAACGTCCTGACTTTC. Protein: CASSYQKYSGANVLTF. The rearrangement links TRBV6-5 to TRBJ2-6; the D is unclear. The CDR3 runs 16 residues. The V end lost 3 bases, the J end lost 0 bases, and 9 bases lay between the germline ends. Germline CDR1 is MNHEY and CDR2 is SVGAGI.

The table lists this clone with a few counts. The CDR3 sequence is CASSDSNVGGEQFF. The DNA for the CDR3 is TGTGCCAGCAGTGACTCTAACGTAGGCGGTGAGCAGTTCTTC. This chain connects TRBV6-4 to TRBJ2-1; D remains ambiguous. V was cut by 0 bases and J by 9 bases, with 12 bases left in between. This CDR3 region has 14 residues. Germline V gene sequence: CDR1 MRHNA, CDR2 SNTAGT.

This clone was seen a handful of times. This chain uses TRBV18 with TRBJ1-2; TRBD1 matches 7 bases. Germline V gene data show CDR1 as KGHSH and CDR2 as LQKENI. CDR3 length: 14 amino acids. V trimming: 3 bases; J trimming: 8 bases; junction bases outside the gene matches: 9. This chain's CDR3 is CASSPNRDSRGYTF. In DNA form, the CDR3 reads TGTGCCAGCTCACCGAATCGGGACAGTCGAGGCTACACCTTC.

CDR3 loop: CASSTGQRAGEQYF. As DNA, the CDR3 is TGTGCCAGCAGCACGGGACAGCGGGCGGGGGAGCAGTACTTC. V is TRBV5-8 and J is TRBJ2-7; D possibly corresponds to TRBD1 (7 bases). The V end lost 4 bases, the J end lost 7 bases, and 18 bases lay between the germline ends. The germline V gene encodes CDR1 SGHTS and CDR2 YDEGEE. This CDR3 has 14 residues.

A single count supports this clone. The V and J genes are TRBV18 and TRBJ1-2; D uncertain. CDR3 length: 15 residues. Deletions cut 3 bases from V and 8 bases from J, with 19 bases between. The germline CDR1 and CDR2 sequences are KGHSH and LQKENI. The CDR3 coding sequence is TGTGCCAGCTCACCCTCTGTGCAGGACTCACCGGGCTACACCTTC. Translation: CASSPSVQDSPGYTF.

This clone was recorded a few times. The rearrangement uses TRBV5-4 and TRBJ2-3; 7 bases align to TRBD1. V gave up 3 bases and J gave up 2 bases; unmatched junction bases: 6. This CDR3 has 15 amino acids. Germline V gene sequence: CDR1 SGHNT, CDR2 YYREEE (reference sequence). The DNA for the CDR3 is TGTGCCAGCAGCTCACCGGGACAGATCACAGATACGCAGTATTTT. It specifies CASSSPGQITDTQYF.

This clone was recorded a few times. V is TRBV10-3 and J is TRBJ2-3, with a weak D call TRBD1 (6 bases). CDR1 and CDR2 (germline): ENHRY, SYGVKD. V lost 4 bases to trimming and J lost 0 bases, with 11 bases between them. The CDR3 covers 15 residues. For the CDR3, the DNA is TGTGCCATCAGTGTCAGGGGTTCTAGCACAGATACGCAGTATTTT. Amino acid sequence: CAISVRGSSTDTQYF.

The table lists this clone with a few counts. This chain joins TRBV6-1 and TRBJ2-3; 12 positions match TRBD2. This CDR3 region has 16 residues. V lost 2 bases, J lost 5 bases, and 5 bases stayed unmatched. Germline CDR1 MNHNS, CDR2 SASEGT. CDR3 sequence reads: CASSEFPSGRVDTQYF. CDR3 bases: TGTGCCAGCAGTGAATTCCCTAGCGGGAGGGTAGATACGCAGTATTTT.

The chain has TRBV28 and TRBJ2-1; D uncertain. Trimming cost V 7 bases and J 3 bases, with 7 bases left between them. The CDR3 length is 12 residues. The germline CDR1 and CDR2 sequences are MDHEN and SYDVKM. CDR3 residues: CASTDNYNEQFF. The CDR3 DNA is TGTGCCAGCACAGACAACTACAATGAGCAGTTCTTC.

This clone was seen more than once but under ten times. This chain joins TRBV5-4 and TRBJ1-5; D unresolved. V was shortened by 4 bases and J by 8 bases, with 13 bases between the two germline ends. Germline-derived CDR1 and CDR2 are SGHNT and YYREEE (reference sequence). The CDR3 totals 13 residues. In DNA, the CDR3 is TGTGCCAGCAGCCGTGGGCCGAGAGAGCCCCAGCATTTT. Protein sequence: CASSRGPREPQHF. The whole variable domain, remainder taken from reference TRBV5-4 and TRBJ1-5, is ETGVTQSPTHLIKTRGQQVTLRCSSQSGHNTVSWYQQALGQGPQFIFQYYREEENGRGNFPPRFSGLQFPNYSSELNVNALELDDSALYLCASSRGPREPQHFGDGTRLSIL.

The rearrangement joins TRBV7-3 to TRBJ2-3; D may be TRBD1 (5 bases). The CDR3 extends over 13 amino acids. Trimming stripped 1 base from V and 8 bases from J, with 10 bases between. Per the germline V gene, CDR1 is SGHTA and CDR2 is FQGTGA. The CDR3 loop is CASSLIPQATQYF. As DNA, the CDR3 is TGTGCCAGCAGCTTAATCCCACAGGCTACGCAGTATTTT.

This clone was picked up a small number of times. The CDR3 nucleotides read TGTGCCAGTAGAGGATTCTATGGCTACACCTTC. Translated, it gives CASRGFYGYTF. The chain joins TRBV19 to TRBJ1-2; D is undetermined. The CDR3 loop spans 11 amino acids. CDR1 is LNHDA and CDR2 is SQIVND in the germline V gene (reference sequence). Deletions cut 6 bases from V and 4 bases from J, with 6 bases between.

This clone appeared a few times. CDR3 loop: CASSPGSANYGYTF. The CDR3 DNA is TGTGCCAGCAGCCCCGGCTCTGCTAACTATGGCTACACCTTC. The V and J genes are TRBV7-2 and TRBJ1-2; D is unresolved. The CDR3 sequence is 14 residues long. Per germline, CDR1 SGHTA and CDR2 FQGNSA. The V end lost 5 bases, the J end lost 0 bases, and 10 bases lay between the germline ends. Together with reference TRBV7-2 and TRBJ1-2, the CDR3 gives the full variable domain: GAGVSQSPSNKVTEKGKDVELRCDPISGHTALYWYRQSLGQGLEFLIYFQGNSAPDKSGLPSDRFSAERTGGSVSTLTIQRTQQEDSAVYLCASSPGSANYGYTFGSGTRLTVV.

V is TRBV19 and J is TRBJ1-5; no reliable D call. The CDR3 extends over 16 amino acids. V was pared by 6 bases and J by 2 bases, with 17 bases between. CDR1 and CDR2 from the germline V gene are LNHDA and SQIVND (reference sequence). The CDR3 region is CASSQQRLGGNQPQHF. The CDR3 bases are TGTGCCAGTAGCCAACAAAGGCTCGGTGGCAATCAGCCCCAGCATTTT.

This chain connects TRBV7-9 to TRBJ2-1; TRBD2 agrees at 8 bases. V was clipped by 3 bases and J by 7 bases; unmatched bases: 8. The CDR3 is 15 amino acids. CDR1 is SEHNR, CDR2 FQNEAQ, per germline (reference sequence). CDR3 in amino acids: CASSLTTGGLNEQFF. CDR3 sequence (DNA): TGTGCCAGCAGCTTGACAACGGGAGGGCTAAATGAGCAGTTCTTC.

The table lists this clone with a few counts. The chain links TRBV29-1 to TRBJ1-1, with D maybe TRBD1 (5 bases). Germline V gene data show CDR1 as SQVTM and CDR2 as ANQGSEA. With 2 bases removed from V and 12 bases from J, the gap between germline ends came to 16 bases. This CDR3 is built from 12 residues. The CDR3 protein is CSVERVRDGTFF. In DNA, the CDR3 is TGCAGCGTTGAAAGGGTGCGGGACGGGACTTTCTTT.

This clone has more than one count but fewer than ten. The V call is TRBV7-2, the J call TRBJ1-2; D unresolved. The CDR3 is 16 amino acids. The V gene's germline CDR1 is SGHTA and CDR2 FQGNSA. The V end lost 6 bases, the J end lost 7 bases, and 24 bases lay between the germline ends. The CDR3 DNA reads as TGTGCCAGCAGTCTACGGGCAGTCCTCGGCTCCGGTGGCTACACCTTC. Its protein product is CASSLRAVLGSGGYTF.

This clone was recorded only once. DNA for the CDR3: TGTGCCAGTAGTAAGAGGGCCTGGTTGGGCGATACGCAGTATTTT. Protein: CASSKRAWLGDTQYF. The chain employs TRBV19 and TRBJ2-3, with D possibly being TRBD2 (5 bases). CDR1 LNHDA and CDR2 SQIVND come from the germline V gene (reference sequence). The CDR3 totals 15 residues. V lost 4 bases and J lost 6, with 17 bases in between.

This rearrangement joins TRBV5-1 to TRBJ2-2, with 8 bases matching TRBD2. The CDR3 runs to 12 residues. Germline lookup yields CDR1 SGHRS and CDR2 YFSETQ. With 4 bases clipped from V and 13 bases from J, the junction kept 6 bases outside the gene matches. The CDR3 here is CASSPGGNGLFF. CDR3 bases: TGCGCCAGCAGCCCGGGAGGGAATGGGCTGTTTTTT.

In this sample, this clone turned up a few times. A junction end diverges from the germline sequence, so it may reflect a read error. V and J are TRBV7-9 and TRBJ2-7; tentatively, D is TRBD2 (6 bases). Germline V CDR1 and CDR2: SEHNR, FQNEAQ (reference sequence). This CDR3 is 11 amino acids long. As DNA, the CDR3 is TGTGCCAGCAGCTCAGACGGAGGGGTTGACTTC. This sequence encodes CASSSDGGVDF.

This clone was counted between two and nine times. This specimen includes other DNA sequences encoding the same CDR3. The V gene is TRBV7-2, the J gene TRBJ2-5; 11 bases line up with TRBD2. Per germline, CDR1 SGHTA and CDR2 FQGNSA. The J segment lost 5 bases and the V segment lost 1 base, leaving 3 bases of the junction unmatched. This CDR3 is 15 amino acids long. The CDR3 DNA follows: TGTGCCAGCAGCTTAGTAGCGGGAGGGCCGGAGACCCAGTACTTC. Amino acids: CASSLVAGGPETQYF.

V and J are TRBV7-9 and TRBJ2-1; 8 bases map to TRBD2. CDR3 length: 15 amino acids. Germline lookup yields CDR1 SEHNR and CDR2 FQNEAQ (reference sequence). V shed 6 bases, J shed 11 bases, and the junction held 15 bases outside the gene matches. CDR3 in amino acids: CASSLNQAGVFQQFF. Written as DNA, the CDR3 is TGTGCCAGCAGTCTTAACCAAGCGGGAGTATTTCAGCAGTTCTTC.

The rearrangement joins TRBV27 to TRBJ1-2, with 8 bases matching TRBD1. Germline CDR1 MNHEY, CDR2 SMNVEV (reference sequence). The ends lost 5 bases at V and 4 bases at J; junction bases unmatched: 15. The CDR3 spans 17 residues. The CDR3, as DNA: TGTGCCAGCAGTGGCCAGGGGGCGCCTTACACCCTCTATGGCTACACCTTC. Amino acid sequence: CASSGQGAPYTLYGYTF.

The genes are TRBV18 and TRBJ2-1, with D unresolved. Deletions cut 0 bases from V and 9 bases from J, with 15 bases between. This CDR3 comprises 15 residues. Per germline, CDR1 KGHSH and CDR2 LQKENI. The CDR3 sequence is CASSPPMGNLREQFF. The CDR3 nucleotides are TGTGCCAGCTCACCACCCATGGGCAATTTGCGTGAGCAGTTCTTC.

The chain links TRBV28 to TRBJ1-2; perhaps TRBD1 as D (5 bases). Germline lookup yields CDR1 MDHEN and CDR2 SYDVKM. V lost 2 bases and J 0 bases, leaving 13 bases between the germline ends. The CDR3 runs to 16 residues. This chain's CDR3 is CASSLALGHANYGYTF. The CDR3 DNA is TGTGCCAGCAGTTTAGCCCTCGGACATGCTAACTATGGCTACACCTTC.

This clone was observed a few times. This chain uses TRBV7-2 with TRBJ2-3, with 8 bases identical to TRBD2. Germline CDR1 is SGHTA and CDR2 is FQGNSA. V lost 1 base and J lost 0; bases outside the gene matches: 12. The CDR3 extends over 19 amino acids. CDR3: CASSLVRGSASGSTDTQYF. The CDR3 DNA reads as TGTGCCAGCAGCTTAGTTCGGGGCTCGGCTAGCGGGAGCACAGATACGCAGTATTTT.

This clone has more than one count but fewer than ten. This chain links TRBV18 with TRBJ2-3, with unresolved D. Trimming removed 0 bases from V and 2 bases from J, with 12 bases in between. CDR3 length equals 16 residues. Per germline, CDR1 KGHSH and CDR2 LQKENI. CDR3 in amino acids: CASSPPVSSATDTQYF. CDR3 DNA: TGTGCCAGCTCACCACCGGTCAGCTCTGCCACAGATACGCAGTATTTT.

The rearrangement uses TRBV6-5 and TRBJ2-5; 7 positions match TRBD1. This CDR3 contains 13 residues. CDR1 and CDR2 from the germline V gene are MNHEY and SVGAGI. V lost 5 bases to trimming and J lost 2 bases; unmatched junction nucleotides: 2. The CDR3 region is CASSATGQETQYF. CDR3 nucleotides: TGTGCCAGCAGTGCGACAGGGCAAGAGACCCAGTACTTC.

The sample holds a few counts of this clone. Written as DNA, the CDR3 is TGTGCCAGCAGCCCCGACAGCGGCTATGGCTACACCTTC. Its translation: CASSPDSGYGYTF. The V gene is TRBV5-4, the J gene TRBJ1-2, with D maybe TRBD1 (5 bases). V was clipped by 4 bases and J by 4 bases, with 11 bases between them. Germline-derived CDR1 and CDR2 are SGHNT and YYREEE (reference sequence). The CDR3 runs 13 residues.

The chain uses TRBV7-2 and TRBJ2-5, with 7 bases that match TRBD1. The CDR3 consists of 14 residues. V lost 5 bases and J lost 4; bases outside the gene matches: 7. Per germline, CDR1 SGHTA and CDR2 FQGNSA. CDR3 DNA: TGTGCCAGCAGCCAGACAGGGATGGGAGAGACCCAGTACTTC. Amino acid sequence: CASSQTGMGETQYF.